The present entry profiles one TCR beta chain with its context. Blood got drawn at baseline, again on cycle 4 day 1, and then on cycle 7 day 1. These data come from a study of OX40 agonist ivuxolimab in advanced cancers. Across the whole study: Melanoma, hepatocellular carcinoma, head and neck or renal cell cancer occurred in dose-escalation patients. A partial response was reached by three patients: one with hepatocellular carcinoma and two with cutaneous melanoma.

TCRdb's table, derived via immunoSEQ multiplex PCR, lists solely in-frame clones and lacks some. The sample lists approximately 90,000 clones; around nine tenths were seen once. This specimen was CD4+ or CD8+ T cells sorted from blood, taken in a trial of the OX40 agonist ivuxolimab. The receptor was isolated from an adult with an advanced solid tumor such as melanoma, head and neck, liver or kidney cancer.

CDR3 nucleotide sequence: TGTGCCAGTAGTAGACGGGGGGGCCGGAATGAGCAGTTCTTC. Translating gives CASSRRGGRNEQFF. The chain couples TRBV19 to TRBJ2-1, with 8 bases matching TRBD2. In germline, CDR1 is LNHDA, CDR2 SQIVND (reference sequence). The CDR3 has 14 amino acids. V lost 4 bases, J lost 7 bases, and 6 bases stayed unmatched. Full variable domain (rest looked up from reference TRBV19 and TRBJ2-1): DGGITQSPKYLFRKEGQNVTLSCEQNLNHDAMYWYRQDPGQGLRLIYYSQIVNDFQKGDIAEGYSVSREKKESFPLTVTSAQKNPTAFYLCASSRRGGRNEQFFGPGTRLTVL.